Reported below is one T cell receptor beta chain. Its target is unknown. This entry is derived from a study of T cell repertoires in cytomegalovirus infection. As for the study in general: Carrying CMV and the relevant HLA type showed in public TCR beta signatures.

Study-level findings and limits: Ex vivo, HLA-C-restricted CMV-specific TCR beta clonotypes prevailed over the rest of the response.

Germline assignment: CDR1 SGHTA and CDR2 FQGTGA. CDR3 length: 14 residues. V lost 5 bases to trimming and J lost 10 bases; unmatched junction nucleotides: 11. MiXCR, run by TCRdb on the reads, gives a single entry per CDR3 protein. The sample has about a million distinct CDR3 sequences, approximately 31% seen once. The sequencing used cultured CD8+ T cells from PBMCs, collected from culture after CMV antigen stimulation. The clonotype originates from a human donor in good health (CMV status not recorded). Some clones in this sample may be carry-over from other donors' samples. J is TRBJ2-1 and V is TRBV7-3; 7 nucleotides line up with TRBD2. CDR3 nucleotides: TGTGCCAGCAGCCCTTGGGGGGGACCACGGGAGCAGTTCTTC. The encoded protein is CASSPWGGPREQFF. Variable domain in full (rest from reference TRBV7-3 and TRBJ2-1): GAGVSQTPSNKVTEKGKYVELRCDPISGHTALYWYRQSLGQGPEFLIYFQGTGAADDSGLPNDRFFAVRPEGSVSTLKIQRTERGDSAVYLCASSPWGGPREQFFGPGTRLTVL.